The clone carrying this TCR beta chain was found a few times. Antigen: not known. The CDR3 sequence is 15 residues long. V dropped 2 bases and J dropped 0 bases, with 8 bases sitting between them. Germline V gives CDR1 LNHDA, CDR2 SQIVND (reference sequence). This sample is drawn from a study of vaccination effects on CD4 cells after COVID-19. Study details: Wells of around 2 million PBMC each were grown with 8.5 to 10 IU/ml IL-2 and roughly 9.9 ug/ml peptides.

Researchers isolated CD4+ T cells once roughly nine days of culture had elapsed. Vaccine recipients, nucleocapsid antibody negative, had no prior SARS-CoV-2 infection. The method was immunoSEQ multiplex PCR; TCRdb's version includes in-frame clones alone and lacks a portion of them. The sample shows under 60,000 clones, 67% of them seen only once. This sequence originates from a human donor who received a COVID-19 vaccine. The starting material was CD4+ T cells from PBMCs cultured without peptide, obtained before COVID-19 vaccination. The chain links TRBV19 to TRBJ1-5; no firm D call. The CDR3 is CASSIRHYSNQPQHF. DNA of the CDR3: TGTGCCAGTAGTATAAGGCATTATAGCAATCAGCCCCAGCATTTT. Variable domain in full (rest from reference TRBV19 and TRBJ1-5): DGGITQSPKYLFRKEGQNVTLSCEQNLNHDAMYWYRQDPGQGLRLIYYSQIVNDFQKGDIAEGYSVSREKKESFPLTVTSAQKNPTAFYLCASSIRHYSNQPQHFGDGTRLSIL.